This TCR beta chain was identified in a study of shared clonotypes between healthy human individuals. This CDR3 is 16 amino acids long. Germline assignment: CDR1 SGHVS and CDR2 FQNEAQ. The V and J ends lost 3 bases and 1 base, in that order; junction bases with no gene match: 5. The CD4+ fraction was divided into a CD45RA+ naive subset and a CD45RA-negative memory subset. Study-level findings and limits: Naive subsets, compared against memory subsets, generally had larger estimated richness values.

With regard to this clone: The antigen remains unidentified.

Using immunoSEQ multiplex PCR, the repertoire was profiled, and TCRdb retains in-frame clones only, with some absent. The sample lists approximately 1.4 million clones; nearly 99% were seen once. The sample consisted of naive CD4+ T cells sorted from blood. Regarding subset: CD45RA+ positively selected. The chain employs TRBV7-8 and TRBJ2-3; 9 nucleotides agree with TRBD2. The receptor was isolated from a man aged 25 to 45 in good health. The CDR3 region has the DNA TGTGCCAGCAGCTTCGGGACTAGCTTGGGCACAGATACGCAGTATTTT. Encoded protein: CASSFGTSLGTDTQYF.